Presented here are 12 T cell receptor beta chains from one specimen sequenced in a study of blood T cell repertoires in COVID-19. The repertoire was sequenced with immunoSEQ multiplex PCR; TCRdb's copy has only in-frame clones and lacks some. Among 110,000 or so clones, approximately 88% were seen once, and the ten largest hold roughly 8%. The sample was peripheral blood. The source is a woman in her 40s with acute or convalescent COVID-19.

The chain couples TRBV18 to TRBJ2-3, with D tentatively TRBD1 (5 bases). Per germline, CDR1 KGHSH and CDR2 LQKENI. The CDR3 has 16 amino acids. The V end lost 1 base, the J end lost 3 bases, and 14 bases lay between the germline ends. The DNA for the CDR3 is TGTGCCAGCTCACCACAGAAAGGTTACAGGACAGATACGCAGTATTTT. Its protein product is CASSPQKGYRTDTQYF.

This chain connects TRBV3-1 (or the pseudogene TRBV3-2) to TRBJ1-1; D remains unclear. V was shortened by 3 bases and J by 10 bases, with 12 bases between the two germline ends. Germline CDR1 reads LGHDT; CDR2 reads YNNKEL (reference sequence). The CDR3 consists of 12 residues. The CDR3, as DNA: TGTGCCAGCAGCCAGATTGGGTTAGCAGCTTTCTTT. Residues: CASSQIGLAAFF.

J is TRBJ1-1 and V is TRBV5-1, with TRBD1 matching over 7 bases. The CDR3 has 15 amino acids. V dropped 4 bases and J dropped 3; count of bases not matched to a gene: 9. Germline CDR1 and CDR2: SGHRS and YFSETQ. CDR3 in DNA: TGCGCCAGCAGCGGAGAGACAGGGAGATACACTGAAGCTTTCTTT. This encodes CASSGETGRYTEAFF.

The chain uses TRBV9 and TRBJ2-4; weak D call: TRBD2 (5 bases). Germline V lookup: CDR1 SGDLS, CDR2 YYNGEE. The CDR3 loop spans 16 amino acids. The V gene lost 0 bases and the J gene lost 6 bases, with 16 bases spanning the gap. DNA for the CDR3: TGTGCCAGCAGCGTAGCCTCCGGGCCCCGGGGAAACATTCAGTACTTC. This sequence encodes CASSVASGPRGNIQYF.

The V call is TRBV5-5, the J call TRBJ2-2; a possible D gene is TRBD1 (6 bases). Germline V gene data show CDR1 as SGHKS and CDR2 as YYEKEE (reference sequence). The CDR3 loop spans 15 amino acids. V was clipped by 6 bases and J by 4 bases, with 16 bases between them. The CDR3 coding sequence is TGTGCCAGCAACCCTCCGGGGACACCCACCGGGGAGCTGTTTTTT. This encodes CASNPPGTPTGELFF. Full variable domain (rest looked up from reference TRBV5-5 and TRBJ2-2): DAGVTQSPTHLIKTRGQQVTLRCSPISGHKSVSWYQQVLGQGPQFIFQYYEKEERGRGNFPDRFSARQFPNYSSELNVNALLLGDSALYLCASNPPGTPTGELFFGEGSRLTVL.

This chain uses TRBV5-4 with TRBJ1-1; D may be TRBD1 (6 bases). V lost 4 bases and J 1 base, leaving 26 bases between the germline ends. The length of the CDR3 is 19 residues. Germline-derived CDR1 and CDR2 are SGHNT and YYREEE (reference sequence). The CDR3 nucleotides are TGTGCCAGCAGCCCTTCCGTGCCCGGTAAAATCAGGGGGAACACTGAAGCTTTCTTT. This codes for CASSPSVPGKIRGNTEAFF.

This chain uses TRBV10-3 with TRBJ2-7, with TRBD1 matching 12 bases. V was pared by 3 bases and J by 7 bases, with 7 bases of the junction left unmatched. Germline lookup yields CDR1 ENHRY and CDR2 SYGVKD. There are 15 residues in the CDR3. DNA of the CDR3: TGTGCCATCAGTGAAGGAGGGACAGGGGGCGGAGAGCAGTACTTC. Its protein is CAISEGGTGGGEQYF.

The V and J genes are TRBV27 and TRBJ2-1; 10 nucleotides align to TRBD2. Germline trimming cut 5 bases from V and 2 bases from J; bases unmatched to any gene: 9. This CDR3 comprises 17 residues. The germline gives CDR1 MNHEY, CDR2 SMNVEV (reference sequence). This chain's CDR3 is CASSLNLAGATYNEQFF. The CDR3 DNA follows: TGTGCCAGCAGTCTAAATCTAGCGGGGGCAACCTACAATGAGCAGTTCTTC.

J is TRBJ1-1 and V is TRBV5-1; no reliable D call. The germline gives CDR1 SGHRS, CDR2 YFSETQ. V was pared by 4 bases and J by 0 bases, with 16 bases between. The CDR3 has 16 amino acids. The CDR3 here is CASSQSGLLMNTEAFF. Written as DNA, the CDR3 is TGCGCCAGCAGCCAATCGGGTCTCCTAATGAACACTGAAGCTTTCTTT.

The chain employs TRBV6-2 or TRBV6-3 and TRBJ2-2; 11 bases line up with TRBD2. The CDR3 has 19 residues. V was clipped by 0 bases and J by 0 bases; unmatched bases: 6. The germline V gene has CDR1 MNHEY and CDR2 SVGEGT. Written as DNA, the CDR3 is TGTGCCAGCAGTTACTCCCTTTTGGGACTAGCGGCGAACACCGGGGAGCTGTTTTTT. Protein: CASSYSLLGLAANTGELFF.

This rearrangement joins TRBV28 to TRBJ2-1; maybe TRBD1 (5 bases). Germline lookup yields CDR1 MDHEN and CDR2 SYDVKM. The CDR3 spans 15 residues. The V and J ends lost 8 bases and 3 bases respectively, with 17 bases between them. For the CDR3, the DNA is TGTGCCAGCCGCGCAGAGACAGAGAGCTACAATGAGCAGTTCTTC. It translates to CASRAETESYNEQFF.

The J gene is TRBJ2-1, the V gene TRBV5-6; weak D call: TRBD2 (5 bases). There are 13 residues in the CDR3. Germline V lookup: CDR1 SGHDT, CDR2 YYEEEE. The V end lost 4 bases, the J end lost 12 bases, and 17 bases lay between the germline ends. In DNA, the CDR3 is TGTGCCAGCAGCCTCGAGGGTAGAGGGTGGCAGTTCTTC. Translation gives CASSLEGRGWQFF. Full variable domain (remainder filled in from reference TRBV5-6 and TRBJ2-1): DAGVTQSPTHLIKTRGQQVTLRCSPKSGHDTVSWYQQALGQGPQFIFQYYEEEERQRGNFPDRFSGHQFPNYSSELNVNALLLGDSALYLCASSLEGRGWQFFGPGTRLTVL.